These 15 T cell receptor beta chains were sequenced from one sample in a study of metastatic and nonmetastatic thyroid tumors. Thyroid surgery had not been preceded by any treatment in any patient. TCRdb re-clonotyped the PCR reads through MiXCR. The sample yields fewer than 70,000 clones, 25% to 30% seen once. The sample taken for sequencing was blood. The receptors stem from a female donor with papillary thyroid cancer or a benign thyroid nodule (not recorded which). Some clones in this sample may be carry-over from other donors' samples.

This clone was seen more than once but under ten times. The chain carries TRBV27 and TRBJ2-7, with D possibly TRBD2 on 5 matching bases. V lost 1 base, J lost 2 bases, and 12 bases lay in between. There are 15 residues in the CDR3. Germline V gives CDR1 MNHEY, CDR2 SMNVEV (reference sequence). The CDR3: CASSLYPAGAYEQYF. In nucleotides, the CDR3 is TGTGCCAGCAGTTTATACCCAGCCGGGGCCTACGAGCAGTACTTC.

This clone was recorded a few times. This sequence joins TRBV30 and TRBJ2-7; D gene ambiguous. V gave up 4 bases and J gave up 5 bases, with 15 bases separating them. The CDR3 sequence is 13 residues long. The germline CDR1 and CDR2 sequences are GTSNPN and SVGIG (reference sequence). In nucleotides, the CDR3 is TGTGCCTGGAAAGGCTCGGTTAACCACGAGCAGTACTTC. The encoded protein is CAWKGSVNHEQYF. Full variable domain (rest looked up from reference TRBV30 and TRBJ2-7): SQTIHQWPATLVQPVGSPLSLECTVEGTSNPNLYWYRQAAGRGLQLLFYSVGIGQISSEVPQNLSASRPQDRQFILSSKKLLLSDSGFYLCAWKGSVNHEQYFGPGTRLTVT.

This clone was counted only a few times. An end of the junction does not agree with germline; a read error may underlie this. The gene calls are TRBV27 and TRBJ1-1; D possibly corresponds to TRBD1 (5 bases). The CDR3 sequence is 13 residues long. The germline V gene encodes CDR1 MNHEY and CDR2 SMNVEV (reference sequence). The CDR3 sequence: CSSLGQGNTEAFF. DNA of the CDR3: TGTTCCAGCTTGGGGCAAGGGAACACTGAAGCTTTCTTT.

V and J are TRBV30 and TRBJ1-3; D ambiguous. Per germline, CDR1 GTSNPN and CDR2 SVGIG (reference sequence). Trimming took 4 bases from V and 0 from J, leaving 4 bases between them. This CDR3 spans 12 amino acids. In DNA form, the CDR3 reads TGTGCCTGGAAGGCCTCTGGAAACACCATATATTTT. It is translated as CAWKASGNTIYF.

J is TRBJ2-7 and V is TRBV6-1; 7 bases agree with TRBD1. The CDR3 length is 14 residues. Per germline, CDR1 MNHNS and CDR2 SASEGT. Germline trimming cut 3 bases from V and 4 bases from J; bases unmatched to any gene: 6. The CDR3: CASSDRDRLYEQYF. In DNA, the CDR3 is TGTGCCAGCAGTGACCGGGACAGATTATACGAGCAGTACTTC.

A few counts support this clone. This chain uses TRBV6-1 with TRBJ2-2, with D possibly being TRBD1 (7 bases). V lost 6 bases to trimming and J lost 5 bases, with 19 bases between them. The CDR3 is 16 residues long. Germline CDR1 and CDR2: MNHNS and SASEGT. This CDR3 is CASRGGTAHRTGELFF. CDR3 coding DNA: TGTGCCAGCAGAGGAGGGACAGCCCATAGGACCGGGGAGCTGTTTTTT.

The sample holds many counts of this clone. The rearrangement links TRBV20-1 to TRBJ2-1, with D maybe TRBD2 (5 bases). Trimming pared 6 bases from V and 4 bases from J, leaving 19 bases between. Germline V gene data show CDR1 as DFQATT and CDR2 as SNEGSKA (reference sequence). This CDR3 region has 15 residues. In DNA, the CDR3 is TGCAGTGCACCGCAAATAGGGTCGGGGTACAATGAGCAGTTCTTC. Protein product: CSAPQIGSGYNEQFF.

This chain links TRBV20-1 with TRBJ2-2; maybe TRBD2 (7 bases). Per germline, CDR1 DFQATT and CDR2 SNEGSKA (reference sequence). Trimming took off 4 bases at V and 6 bases at J, with 12 bases between the two ends. The length of the CDR3 is 13 residues. CDR3 amino acids: CSAKGGDAGELFF. The DNA for the CDR3 is TGCAGTGCTAAGGGGGGGGACGCCGGGGAGCTGTTTTTT.

The chain combines TRBV6-2 or TRBV6-3 with TRBJ1-1, with 8 bases fitting TRBD1. The CDR3 loop spans 16 amino acids. V shed 6 bases and J 3 bases; nucleotides not matched to a gene: 12. Germline V gene lookup returns CDR1 MNHEY and CDR2 SVGEGT. CDR3 in amino acids: CASSQTRGRLDTEAFF. In nucleotides, the CDR3 is TGTGCCAGCAGCCAGACCAGGGGGCGCTTAGACACTGAAGCTTTCTTT.

The chain uses TRBV5-6 and TRBJ2-7, with D perhaps assigned TRBD1 or TRBD2 (5 bases each). This CDR3 region has 13 residues. V lost 4 bases, J lost 8 bases, and 16 bases lay in between. Germline V lookup: CDR1 SGHDT, CDR2 YYEEEE. In nucleotides, the CDR3 is TGTGCCAGCAGCCTCTGGGGGAGTGAGAAGCAGTACTTC. Amino acids: CASSLWGSEKQYF. Full variable domain (outside the CDR3, taken from reference TRBV5-6 and TRBJ2-7): DAGVTQSPTHLIKTRGQQVTLRCSPKSGHDTVSWYQQALGQGPQFIFQYYEEEERQRGNFPDRFSGHQFPNYSSELNVNALLLGDSALYLCASSLWGSEKQYFGPGTRLTVT.

The chain joins TRBV3-1 to TRBJ2-2; no definite D call. The V gene lost 1 base and the J gene lost 4 bases, with 4 bases spanning the gap. Per the germline V gene, CDR1 is LGHDT and CDR2 is YNNKEL (reference sequence). The CDR3 runs 13 residues. CDR3 nucleotide sequence: TGTGCCAGCAGCCAAGCCTTCACCGGGGAGCTGTTTTTT. Its protein product is CASSQAFTGELFF.

The genes are TRBV11-1 and TRBJ1-6, with TRBD1 as a possible D gene (5 bases). Trimming cost V 4 bases and J 5 bases, with 15 bases left between them. CDR1 is SGHAT and CDR2 is FQDESV in the germline V gene (reference sequence). The CDR3 totals 16 residues. The CDR3 loop reads CASSSGTGPHNSPLHF. In nucleotides, the CDR3 is TGTGCCAGCAGCTCCGGAACGGGACCCCATAATTCACCCCTCCACTTT.

This sequence joins TRBV29-1 and TRBJ2-5; TRBD1 might be the D (7 bases). CDR3 length: 14 residues. V was clipped by 2 bases and J by 4 bases, with 14 bases between them. The germline V gene encodes CDR1 SQVTM and CDR2 ANQGSEA. CDR3 DNA sequence: TGCAGCGTTGAAACGGAGGGGGCGCGAGAGACCCAGTACTTC. Residues: CSVETEGARETQYF.

This sequence joins TRBV6-5 and TRBJ2-7, with D possibly being TRBD2 (5 bases). The CDR3 runs to 13 residues. Germline assignment: CDR1 MNHEY and CDR2 SVGAGI. The germline V and J ends were trimmed by 0 bases and 7 bases, with 10 bases remaining between them. As DNA, the CDR3 is TGTGCCAGCAGTTACTCTGGAGAGGGTGAGCAGTACTTC. Its protein product is CASSYSGEGEQYF.

Ten or more counts support this clone. This chain joins TRBV6-2 or TRBV6-3 and TRBJ1-2, with TRBD1 identical over 7 bases. After removal of 6 bases from V and 6 bases from J, the junction contained 4 bases not matched to a gene. There are 12 residues in the CDR3. Looked up from germline, CDR1 is MNHEY and CDR2 is SVGEGT. Written as DNA, the CDR3 is TGTGCCAGCAGGACAGGGTCGCATGGCTACACCTTC. It encodes CASRTGSHGYTF.